This TCR beta chain was profiled in a study of cytomegalovirus exposure and HLA in healthy donors. Looked up from germline, CDR1 is GTSNPN and CDR2 is SVGIG (reference sequence). CDR3 length: 13 amino acids. The ends were cut back, 1 base at V and 4 bases at J, with 10 bases in the middle. A remark on this clone: What it binds is unknown.

This PCR relied on a set of 60 Vbeta primers and 13 Jbeta primers. Generated by immunoSEQ multiplex PCR, the TCRdb table keeps only in-frame clones and is missing some. The table lists almost 200,000 clones, about 80% of them singletons. Whereas donors were nominally healthy upon sampling, unrecorded immune exposures were probable. Study observations and caveats: Highly shared variants forming one cluster were likely a sequencing artifact.

Sequencing was performed on PBMCs. The sequence was obtained from a woman between 25 and 40 years old in good health and CMV-seropositive. The V and J genes are TRBV30 and TRBJ1-1; D perhaps matches TRBD1 (5 bases). The CDR3 loop is CAWSGLRGTEAFF. The CDR3 DNA reads TGTGCCTGGAGTGGCCTAAGGGGCACTGAAGCTTTCTTT. The whole variable domain, remainder taken from reference TRBV30 and TRBJ1-1, is SQTIHQWPATLVQPVGSPLSLECTVEGTSNPNLYWYRQAAGRGLQLLFYSVGIGQISSEVPQNLSASRPQDRQFILSSKKLLLSDSGFYLCAWSGLRGTEAFFGQGTRLTVV.